This section outlines one T cell receptor (beta chain) sequence together with its context. V lost 3 bases, J lost 3 bases, and 13 bases lay in between. The CDR3 spans 15 residues. CDR1 and CDR2 (germline): SGHRS, YFSETQ. In the study's own analysis: Amplification of reference gene primers provided the estimated nucleated cell counts. Data came from immunoSEQ multiplex PCR; TCRdb stores just in-frame clones and leaves some out. The D gene and trimming were derived from the DNA, and the V and J assignments and clone size from that table. The repertoire holds under 100,000 clones, with around nine tenths as singletons. This record comes from a study of blood T cell repertoires in COVID-19. Study context: Samples of COVID-19 (acute and convalescent) were obtained from the United States, Italy and Spain.

The clonotype comes from a man between 40 and 49 years old with acute or convalescent COVID-19. Sequencing was done on a sample of peripheral blood. This sequence joins TRBV5-1 and TRBJ2-4; weak D call: TRBD2 (5 bases). The CDR3 loop reads CASSSTPEGKNIQYF. CDR3 sequence (DNA): TGCGCCAGCAGCTCGACTCCAGAGGGCAAAAACATTCAGTACTTC.